This T cell receptor beta chain was recorded in a study of CD8+ T cells in alopecia areata. Once RNA had been extracted, it was reverse transcribed into cDNA to act as the sequencing template. The repertoire was sequenced with immunoSEQ multiplex PCR; TCRdb's copy has only in-frame clones and lacks some. Of about 180,000 clones listed, about 63% are singletons. Germline assignment: CDR1 GTSNPN and CDR2 SVGIG (reference sequence). The CDR3 runs 14 residues. Trimming pared 4 bases from V and 4 bases from J, leaving 16 bases between. The rearrangement joins TRBV30 to TRBJ1-2; D ambiguous. Specimen: CD4+ T cells sorted from blood, collected at week 0. The TCR comes from a human donor with alopecia areata. Written as DNA, the CDR3 is TGTGCCTGGACCCGCTCGGGCCTCAGCTATGGCTACACCTTC. Its protein product is CAWTRSGLSYGYTF.